Each of the 13 T cell receptor beta chains below was sequenced from the same sample in a study of cytomegalovirus exposure and HLA in healthy donors. PCR involved 60 Vbeta and 13 Jbeta primers. Sequenced by immunoSEQ multiplex PCR; TCRdb stores in-frame clones only, minus some. The sample lists around 88,000 clones, under 80% occurring once. The sample consisted of PBMCs. These receptors were obtained from a male donor in good health and CMV-seronegative.

The chain combines TRBV18 with TRBJ1-5, with D possibly being TRBD1 (6 bases). There are 14 residues in the CDR3. V was pared by 6 bases and J by 4 bases, with 13 bases between. CDR1 is KGHSH and CDR2 is LQKENI in the germline V gene. Here the CDR3 DNA reads TGTGCCAGCTCCCCGCTACAGGGAAATCAGCCCCAGCATTTT. It translates to CASSPLQGNQPQHF.

The V gene is TRBV28, the J gene TRBJ1-1, with D possibly TRBD1 on 6 matching bases. Germline-derived CDR1 and CDR2 are MDHEN and SYDVKM. The CDR3 loop spans 15 amino acids. The V and J ends lost 4 bases and 0 bases respectively, with 12 bases between them. The CDR3 spells CASSSTGMMNTEAFF. DNA of the CDR3: TGTGCCAGCAGTTCCACAGGGATGATGAACACTGAAGCTTTCTTT.

The V gene is TRBV27, the J gene TRBJ2-7; the D gene is possibly TRBD2 (6 bases). Trimming shortened V by 8 bases and J by 5 bases, and 13 bases separated the two germline ends. This CDR3 contains 12 residues. The germline gives CDR1 MNHEY, CDR2 SMNVEV (reference sequence). CDR3 amino acids: CASGRGNDEQYF. CDR3 coding DNA: TGTGCCAGCGGTCGCGGGAACGACGAGCAGTACTTC.

This clone turned up a few times. The J gene is TRBJ2-6, the V gene TRBV6-5, with D uncertain. The CDR3 has 14 amino acids. CDR1 and CDR2 (germline): MNHEY, SVGAGI. Trimming stripped 8 bases from V and 0 bases from J, with 8 bases between. CDR3 amino acids: CASEASSGANVLTF. In DNA form, the CDR3 reads TGTGCCAGCGAGGCGAGCTCTGGGGCCAACGTCCTGACTTTC.

The chain is built from TRBV6-5 and TRBJ1-2; possibly TRBD1 for D (5 bases). The length of the CDR3 is 15 residues. Between the trimmed V and J ends, which lost 0 bases and 1 base, there was a span of 9 bases. CDR1 and CDR2 (germline): MNHEY, SVGAGI. CDR3 sequence reads: CASSYSIQGNYGYTF. The CDR3 DNA reads as TGTGCCAGCAGTTACTCCATCCAGGGTAACTATGGCTACACCTTC.

This chain connects TRBV19 to TRBJ2-1; 8 bases match TRBD1. This CDR3 is 15 amino acids long. V shed 7 bases and J 7 bases; nucleotides not matched to a gene: 12. Germline V gene sequence: CDR1 LNHDA, CDR2 SQIVND (reference sequence). The CDR3 protein is CASKRVTGVSNEQFF. The CDR3 DNA sequence: TGTGCCAGTAAACGGGTGACAGGGGTTTCTAATGAGCAGTTCTTC.

The rearrangement uses TRBV4-2 and TRBJ2-5; a possible D gene is TRBD1 (6 bases). Deletions cut 2 bases from V and 5 bases from J, with 12 bases between. The CDR3 runs 14 residues. Germline CDR1 LGHNA, CDR2 YNFKEQ. The CDR3 region is CASSQHGQSETQYF. Written as DNA, the CDR3 is TGTGCCAGCAGCCAACACGGACAGTCGGAGACCCAGTACTTC.

V and J are TRBV9 and TRBJ2-7; D remains unclear. CDR1 SGDLS and CDR2 YYNGEE come from the germline V gene. Trimming shortened V by 4 bases and J by 6 bases, and 11 bases separated the two germline ends. CDR3 size: 12 residues. The CDR3 nucleotides read TGTGCCAGCAGCCCCCCTCCCTGCGAGCAGTACTTC. Translating it yields CASSPPPCEQYF.

This clone was seen only once. The V and J genes are TRBV10-3 and TRBJ2-5, with a weak D call TRBD1 (5 bases). Trimming left V 7 bases short and J 5 bases short, with 14 bases between. This CDR3 has 13 amino acids. CDR1 is ENHRY and CDR2 is SYGVKD in the germline V gene. CDR3 region: CAITSSGRETQYF. CDR3 sequence (DNA): TGTGCCATCACCTCGTCAGGGCGGGAGACCCAGTACTTC.

This clone was detected once. The chain couples TRBV27 to TRBJ1-2, with 8 positions matching TRBD1. The CDR3 consists of 14 residues. The J segment lost 3 bases and the V segment lost 5 bases, leaving 5 bases of the junction unmatched. Per germline, CDR1 MNHEY and CDR2 SMNVEV (reference sequence). DNA for the CDR3: TGTGCCAGCAGTCCGACAGGGGAGTACTATGGCTACACCTTC. It specifies CASSPTGEYYGYTF.

This chain connects TRBV5-6 to TRBJ2-5; TRBD1 aligns across 9 bases. The trim removed 5 bases at V and 4 bases at J, leaving 12 bases unmatched. CDR1 and CDR2 from the germline V gene are SGHDT and YYEEEE. The CDR3 extends over 16 amino acids. CDR3 protein: CASSWGPGTGLETQYF. The DNA for the CDR3 is TGTGCCAGCAGTTGGGGGCCGGGGACAGGGCTAGAGACCCAGTACTTC.

The rearrangement links TRBV19 to TRBJ1-5; 7 bases align to TRBD1. The CDR3 has 18 amino acids. Germline V CDR1 and CDR2: LNHDA, SQIVND (reference sequence). Trimming cost V 3 bases and J 0 bases; bases outside gene matches: 11. The DNA of the CDR3 is TGTGCCAGTAGTATGTCTCGAGGGACAGTTAATAGCAATCAGCCCCAGCATTTT. Encoded protein: CASSMSRGTVNSNQPQHF.

The rearrangement joins TRBV7-2 to TRBJ1-2; a possible D gene is TRBD1 (5 bases). The germline gives CDR1 SGHTA, CDR2 FQGNSA. The V end lost 1 base, the J end lost 10 bases, and 16 bases lay between the germline ends. The CDR3 is 14 residues long. CDR3 loop: CASSLEYSGGIYTF. In DNA, the CDR3 is TGTGCCAGCAGCTTAGAGTATTCGGGGGGGATCTACACCTTC.